The source of this T cell receptor (beta chain) is a study of blood T cells in healthy people across ages. Study overall: Template-switching capture recovered about one barcoded beta molecule per two T cells. Study results and caveats: More naive CD4+ cells and higher diversity marked long-lived donors relative to aged donors.

The sample holds many counts of this clonotype. Its target is not known. Primers used in a second PCR of about 7 to 11 cycles were a sample-barcoded 5' primer and a J-beta primer mix. A template-switch adaptor containing 12 random nucleotides labeled each cDNA molecule. All samples yielded 2.5 million or more CDR3-containing paired-end reads. TCRdb redid the calling of the 5' RACE reads with MiXCR, one entry per CDR3 protein. This sample has just under 900,000 distinct CDR3 sequences; more than 25% occur once, and the top ten carry around 16%. The CDR3 runs 15 residues. Germline CDR1 reads SGDLS; CDR2 reads YYNGEE. The V and J ends lost 7 bases and 5 bases, in that order; junction bases with no gene match: 10.

The receptor was derived from a woman older than 75 in good health. The sequenced material came from blood. This chain connects TRBV9 to TRBJ2-5; 11 bases are a match to TRBD2. The CDR3 here is CASGTSGVVSETQYF. The CDR3 nucleotides read TGTGCCAGCGGGACTAGCGGTGTGGTCTCGGAGACCCAGTACTTC. The full variable domain, its missing parts supplied by reference TRBV9 and TRBJ2-5, is DSGVTQTPKHLITATGQRVTLRCSPRSGDLSVYWYQQSLDQGLQFLIQYYNGEERAKGNILERFSAQQFPDLHSELNLSSLELGDSALYFCASGTSGVVSETQYFGPGTRLLVL.